The sequence of this TCR beta chain was determined in a study of long-term antiretroviral therapy in people with HIV. Worth noting for this clone: Its matching antigen is unknown.

V was pared by 1 base and J by 5 bases, with 6 bases of the junction left unmatched. Germline-derived CDR1 and CDR2 are LNHDA and SQIVND (reference sequence). The CDR3 spans 15 residues. Survey-level resolution applied to immunoSEQ assay v3.0. Sequencing aimed at 40,000-50,000 T-cell genomes per sample. Sequencing was performed with immunoSEQ multiplex PCR; in TCRdb, only in-frame clones are kept and a portion is missing. The data show approximately 1,800 clones, 88% seen once. Study-wide findings and caveats: Increased diversity was seen after ART, yet it remained lower than in transplant donor controls.

The receptor was isolated from a woman between 45 and 65 years old with HIV. J is TRBJ2-7 and V is TRBV19; 9 bases agree with TRBD1. The specimen comprised unsorted PBMCs, sampled 0.7 years after starting antiretroviral therapy. The CDR3 region is CASSIGTGVSDEQYF. CDR3 DNA sequence: TGTGCCAGTAGTATAGGGACAGGGGTTTCTGACGAGCAGTACTTC.